This T cell receptor (beta chain) is from a study of blood T cell repertoires in COVID-19. Overall study: T cells, B-cell-depleted T cells, or PBMCs provided the cDNA or gDNA that served as material.

Original data processing: How many nucleated cells were present was estimated from reference gene primer amplification. TCRdb's copy holds only in-frame clones and misses some; the assay was immunoSEQ multiplex PCR. V and J calls and clone size are as listed in that table; D and trimming were resolved from the DNA. Of some 150,000 clones in the sample, 88% were seen once. This TCR came from a woman aged 60-75 years with acute or convalescent COVID-19. The specimen was peripheral blood.

CDR3: CASSPSSYGYTF. CDR3 DNA: TGTGCCAGCAGTCCCTCTTCCTATGGCTACACCTTC. The rearrangement joins TRBV6-2 or TRBV6-3 to TRBJ1-2; D uncertain. The V and J ends lost 5 bases and 4 bases respectively, with 8 bases between them. Germline V gene lookup returns CDR1 MNHEY and CDR2 SVGEGT. CDR3 length: 12 amino acids.